Each of the 30 T cell receptor beta chains below was sequenced from the same sample in a study of T cell repertoires in cytomegalovirus infection. No antigen is known for these receptors. TCRdb reprocessed the reads with MiXCR, giving one entry per CDR3 protein. This sample has hundreds of thousands of distinct CDR3 sequences, with 30% to 40% found just once. Sequenced here: cultured PBMCs, sampled from culture after CMV antigen stimulation. The receptor source for this set is a human donor in good health (CMV status not recorded). Some clones in this sample may be carry-over from other donors' samples.

The chain carries TRBV29-1 and TRBJ2-1; the match to TRBD2 covers 10 bases. Germline CDR1 SQVTM, CDR2 ANQGSEA. CDR3 size: 15 residues. V trimming: 8 bases; J trimming: 5 bases; junction bases outside the gene matches: 12. The CDR3, as DNA: TGCAGCACCGGAGGATTAGCGGGAGGCCACAATGAGCAGTTCTTC. Translating it yields CSTGGLAGGHNEQFF.

The chain carries TRBV7-9 and TRBJ2-5, with D tentatively TRBD2 (5 bases). Germline loops: CDR1 SEHNR, CDR2 FQNEAQ (reference sequence). V was clipped by 7 bases and J by 5 bases, with 14 bases between them. This CDR3 is built from 13 residues. The CDR3 sequence: CASTAVGVETQYF. For the CDR3, the DNA is TGTGCCAGCACGGCGGTCGGGGTGGAGACCCAGTACTTC.

This clonotype was seen a handful of times. The rearrangement uses TRBV15 and TRBJ2-6; 10 nucleotides line up with TRBD1. V dropped 8 bases and J dropped 1; count of bases not matched to a gene: 5. CDR1 and CDR2 from the germline V gene are LNHNV and YYDKDF (reference sequence). CDR3 length equals 16 residues. The CDR3 DNA reads as TGTGCCACCTCTCCGGGACAGGGGTCTGGGGCCAACGTCCTGACTTTC. Translating gives CATSPGQGSGANVLTF.

The chain uses TRBV20-1 and TRBJ2-2; 9 nucleotides agree with TRBD2. The J segment lost 4 bases and the V segment lost 1 base, leaving 1 base of the junction unmatched. CDR1 DFQATT and CDR2 SNEGSKA come from the germline V gene (reference sequence). The CDR3 is made up of 14 amino acids. CDR3 sequence reads: CSARGTSVTGELFF. As DNA, the CDR3 is TGCAGTGCTAGAGGGACTAGCGTCACCGGGGAGCTGTTTTTT.

The chain is built from TRBV25-1 and TRBJ2-5; 7 nucleotides match TRBD2. The CDR3 runs to 15 residues. Per germline, CDR1 MGHDK and CDR2 SYGVNS. After removal of 7 bases from V and 1 base from J, the junction contained 9 bases not matched to a gene. CDR3 residues: CASTAGEGPQETQYF. The CDR3, as DNA: TGTGCCAGCACGGCGGGAGAGGGGCCCCAAGAGACCCAGTACTTC.

The sample holds many counts of this clonotype. The chain has TRBV7-2 and TRBJ1-5; TRBD1 matches 7 bases. There are 16 residues in the CDR3. Germline trimming cut 5 bases from V and 0 bases from J; bases unmatched to any gene: 7. CDR1 and CDR2 from the germline V gene are SGHTA and FQGNSA. CDR3 amino acids: CASSITGQISNQPQHF. The DNA of the CDR3 is TGTGCCAGCAGCATTACGGGACAGATTAGCAATCAGCCCCAGCATTTT.

This clonotype has at least ten counts. This chain links TRBV7-2 with TRBJ1-5, with D perhaps matching TRBD1 (6 bases). With 1 base removed from V and 9 bases from J, the gap between germline ends came to 16 bases. The germline gives CDR1 SGHTA, CDR2 FQGNSA. The CDR3 loop spans 15 amino acids. DNA of the CDR3: TGTGCCAGCAGCTTAGTAGCAGGGGACACGGGGCCCCAGCATTTT. Protein product: CASSLVAGDTGPQHF.

The rearrangement uses TRBV20-1 and TRBJ1-2, with unresolved D. The CDR3 is made up of 14 amino acids. Trimming cost V 0 bases and J 4 bases, with 12 bases left between them. Germline loops: CDR1 DFQATT, CDR2 SNEGSKA (reference sequence). Written as DNA, the CDR3 is TGCAGTGCTAGAGAGGTACTCGAGGGCTATGGCTACACCTTC. Its protein product is CSAREVLEGYGYTF.

This rearrangement joins TRBV2 to TRBJ2-5, with 11 bases that match TRBD2. Germline V gives CDR1 SNHLY, CDR2 FYNNEI. After removal of 5 bases from V and 5 bases from J, the junction contained 10 bases not matched to a gene. The CDR3 is 16 residues long. The CDR3 spells CASSNPTSGDYETQYF. In DNA form, the CDR3 reads TGTGCCAGCAGTAACCCGACTAGCGGGGATTACGAGACCCAGTACTTC.

The J gene is TRBJ2-1, the V gene TRBV7-8; D remains unclear. CDR1 is SGHVS, CDR2 FQNEAQ, per germline. V was trimmed by 2 bases and J by 7 bases, leaving 12 bases between them. The CDR3 spans 14 residues. CDR3 DNA sequence: TGTGCCAGCAGCTTATCCACACTGGGAAATGAGCAGTTCTTC. This gives the protein CASSLSTLGNEQFF.

V usage is TRBV6-1 and J usage is TRBJ1-4; possibly TRBD1 for D (5 bases). Germline loops: CDR1 MNHNS, CDR2 SASEGT. The CDR3 sequence is 16 residues long. The V gene lost 1 base and the J gene lost 4 bases, with 13 bases spanning the gap. The CDR3 here is CASSEGGDGRNEKLFF. The DNA of the CDR3 is TGTGCCAGCAGTGAAGGTGGGGACGGTCGTAATGAAAAACTGTTTTTT.

The chain has TRBV6-6 and TRBJ1-4; no reliable D call. This CDR3 has 12 amino acids. V lost 8 bases and J 10 bases, leaving 14 bases between the germline ends. Germline-derived CDR1 and CDR2 are MNHNY and SVGAGI (reference sequence). The CDR3 spells CASGQTDGKLFF. The CDR3 DNA reads TGTGCCAGCGGGCAGACTGACGGAAAACTGTTTTTT.

This clonotype was detected a few times. The genes are TRBV2 and TRBJ2-7; D uncertain. Germline CDR1 is SNHLY and CDR2 is FYNNEI. Trimming shortened V by 11 bases and J by 6 bases, and 17 bases separated the two germline ends. CDR3 size: 12 residues. CDR3 nucleotide sequence: TGTGCCTCCCCTTCCCCTTCAGGCGAGCAGTACTTC. This translates into CASPSPSGEQYF.

The chain recombines TRBV5-4 with TRBJ2-2; D gene ambiguous. The germline V gene has CDR1 SGHNT and CDR2 YYREEE (reference sequence). The CDR3 is 14 amino acids. The V gene lost 1 base and the J gene lost 2 bases, with 6 bases spanning the gap. The CDR3: CASSLPYNTGELFF. CDR3 coding DNA: TGTGCCAGCAGCTTGCCGTATAACACCGGGGAGCTGTTTTTT. The whole variable domain, filled in from reference TRBV5-4 and TRBJ2-2, reads ETGVTQSPTHLIKTRGQQVTLRCSSQSGHNTVSWYQQALGQGPQFIFQYYREEENGRGNFPPRFSGLQFPNYSSELNVNALELDDSALYLCASSLPYNTGELFFGEGSRLTVL.

The chain uses TRBV7-6 and TRBJ2-7; 9 bases match TRBD2. Germline V gene data show CDR1 as SGHVS and CDR2 as FNYEAQ. The CDR3 spans 15 residues. Unmatched junction bases numbered 5, after V lost 1 base and J lost 4 bases. This CDR3 is CASSLEWGLAYEQYF. The CDR3 nucleotides are TGTGCCAGCAGCTTAGAATGGGGACTAGCTTACGAGCAGTACTTC. The full variable domain, rest sourced from reference TRBV7-6 and TRBJ2-7, is GAGVSQSPRYKVTKRGQDVALRCDPISGHVSLYWYRQALGQGPEFLTYFNYEAQQDKSGLPNDRFSAERPEGSISTLTIQRTEQRDSAMYRCASSLEWGLAYEQYFGPGTRLTVT.

This clonotype was observed a handful of times. The chain couples TRBV7-9 to TRBJ1-5; no firm D call. Trimming removed 5 bases at V and 0 bases at J, with 14 bases between. The CDR3 sequence is 16 residues long. The V gene's germline CDR1 is SEHNR and CDR2 FQNEAQ (reference sequence). The DNA of the CDR3 is TGTGCCAGCAGCCCCGACGGTGGAAATAGCAATCAGCCCCAGCATTTT. Translation gives CASSPDGGNSNQPQHF.

This clonotype appeared a few times. The chain joins TRBV20-1 to TRBJ2-5, with no clear D. V lost 5 bases and J 1 base, leaving 14 bases between the germline ends. The CDR3 totals 14 residues. CDR1 and CDR2 (germline): DFQATT, SNEGSKA (reference sequence). The CDR3 bases are TGCAGTGCTCTCGCGTATAGGACCCAAGAGACCCAGTACTTC. Its translation is CSALAYRTQETQYF.

The chain recombines TRBV5-1 with TRBJ2-1; the D gene could be TRBD1 or TRBD2 (5 bases each). The CDR3 spans 14 residues. V lost 4 bases to trimming and J lost 10 bases, with 18 bases between them. The germline V gene encodes CDR1 SGHRS and CDR2 YFSETQ. The CDR3 bases are TGCGCCAGCAGCATCGGGACCCCCCCTTTAGAGCAGTTCTTC. Protein sequence: CASSIGTPPLEQFF. Drawing the rest from reference TRBV5-1 and TRBJ2-1, the complete variable domain is KAGVTQTPRYLIKTRGQQVTLSCSPISGHRSVSWYQQTPGQGLQFLFEYFSETQRNKGNFPGRFSGRQFSNSRSEMNVSTLELGDSALYLCASSIGTPPLEQFFGPGTRLTVL.

This clonotype was recorded at least ten times. The J gene is TRBJ2-5, the V gene TRBV7-2; D uncertain. This CDR3 is 16 amino acids long. V was trimmed by 1 base and J by 3 bases, leaving 15 bases between them. CDR1 and CDR2 from the germline V gene are SGHTA and FQGNSA. Written as DNA, the CDR3 is TGTGCCAGCAGCTTAGATCTAGAAGCTGGGAAAGAGACCCAGTACTTC. It is translated as CASSLDLEAGKETQYF. Variable domain in full (rest from reference TRBV7-2 and TRBJ2-5): GAGVSQSPSNKVTEKGKDVELRCDPISGHTALYWYRQSLGQGLEFLIYFQGNSAPDKSGLPSDRFSAERTGGSVSTLTIQRTQQEDSAVYLCASSLDLEAGKETQYFGPGTRLLVL.

The sample holds many counts of this clonotype. The chain employs TRBV6-1 and TRBJ2-3, with 7 nucleotides matching TRBD2. The length of the CDR3 is 15 residues. V lost 8 bases and J lost 2; bases outside the gene matches: 10. CDR1 and CDR2 from the germline V gene are MNHNS and SASEGT. CDR3 sequence: CASGLGSGVTDTQYF. CDR3 DNA: TGTGCCAGCGGGCTGGGGAGCGGGGTCACAGATACGCAGTATTTT.

This clonotype was seen only a few times. The chain uses TRBV20-1 and TRBJ2-1; D possibly matches TRBD1 or TRBD2 (5 bases each). There are 12 residues in the CDR3. The germline V and J ends were trimmed by 6 bases and 9 bases, with 15 bases remaining between them. In germline, CDR1 is DFQATT, CDR2 SNEGSKA (reference sequence). CDR3: CSAGDRSGEQFF. The CDR3 nucleotides read TGCAGTGCCGGGGACCGCTCGGGTGAGCAGTTCTTC.

This clonotype was found a few times. V is TRBV11-3 and J is TRBJ1-5; no reliable D call. The ends were cut back, 4 bases at V and 2 bases at J, with 27 bases in the middle. The CDR3 extends over 20 amino acids. Germline V lookup: CDR1 SGHNT, CDR2 YENEEA. The CDR3 here is CASSSQSLTAAGSCNQPQHF. The CDR3 DNA reads TGTGCCAGCAGCTCACAATCATTGACGGCCGCTGGGAGTTGCAATCAGCCCCAGCATTTT.

The table lists this clonotype with many counts. The chain joins TRBV12-3 or TRBV12-4 to TRBJ1-6; D possibly corresponds to TRBD1 (5 bases). CDR3 size: 15 residues. V was cut by 6 bases and J by 8 bases, with 17 bases left in between. CDR3 sequence (DNA): TGTGCCAGCAGCCTAGGGACCTACGGTCATTCACCCCTCCACTTT. Its translation: CASSLGTYGHSPLHF.

J is TRBJ1-5 and V is TRBV19; no clear D gene. Trimming stripped 0 bases from V and 5 bases from J, with 11 bases between. This CDR3 comprises 15 residues. Germline V gene data show CDR1 as LNHDA and CDR2 as SQIVND (reference sequence). CDR3 region: CASSIDRWADQPQHF. The CDR3 DNA reads as TGTGCCAGTAGTATAGATCGCTGGGCCGATCAGCCCCAGCATTTT.

This clonotype has just a few counts. The CDR3 bases are TGCGCCAGCAGGGGGCTAGCGGGGGGTTACAATGAGCAGTTCTTC. Encoded protein: CASRGLAGGYNEQFF. The chain employs TRBV4-1 and TRBJ2-1; 11 bases map to TRBD2. CDR1 is MGHRA and CDR2 is YSYEKL in the germline V gene. The V segment lost 6 bases and the J segment 4 bases; nucleotides outside the gene matches: 5. The CDR3 runs 15 residues.

This chain's CDR3 is CASSQERFGGGHTDTQYF. CDR3 DNA sequence: TGTGCCAGCAGCCAAGAGAGATTTGGCGGGGGGCACACAGATACGCAGTATTTT. The chain has TRBV4-2 and TRBJ2-3; TRBD2 agrees at 8 bases. There are 18 residues in the CDR3. Germline trimming cut 0 bases from V and 2 bases from J; bases unmatched to any gene: 10. CDR1 LGHNA and CDR2 YNFKEQ come from the germline V gene.

In its sample, this clonotype was seen many times. This chain joins TRBV7-2 and TRBJ1-1; D call uncertain. This CDR3 spans 16 amino acids. Germline-derived CDR1 and CDR2 are SGHTA and FQGNSA. V shed 7 bases and J shed 0 bases, with 18 bases lying between them. The CDR3 bases are TGTGCCAGCACGATTAGGACGTCCAAGATGAACACTGAAGCTTTCTTT. As protein: CASTIRTSKMNTEAFF.

This clonotype was observed a few times. This chain uses TRBV28 with TRBJ2-7; D is perhaps TRBD1 or TRBD2 (6 bases each). Per the germline V gene, CDR1 is MDHEN and CDR2 is SYDVKM. Trimming stripped 7 bases from V and 4 bases from J, with 29 bases between. The CDR3 is 18 residues long. CDR3: CASISFGGQGRRAYEQYF. CDR3 coding DNA: TGTGCCAGCATCTCCTTTGGGGGGCAAGGGAGAAGGGCTTACGAGCAGTACTTC.

The genes are TRBV6-5 and TRBJ1-6; 8 positions match TRBD1. Germline loops: CDR1 MNHEY, CDR2 SVGAGI. V was pared by 7 bases and J by 7 bases, with 12 bases of the junction left unmatched. The CDR3 spans 16 residues. DNA of the CDR3: TGTGCCAGCAACAGGGCAGGGGGCTCGGGCAATTCACCCCTCCACTTT. This sequence encodes CASNRAGGSGNSPLHF.

This clonotype was observed a single time. This rearrangement joins TRBV2 to TRBJ1-5; D is perhaps TRBD1 (6 bases). V shed 11 bases and J shed 5 bases, with 19 bases lying between them. The CDR3 consists of 14 residues. Per the germline V gene, CDR1 is SNHLY and CDR2 is FYNNEI. CDR3 sequence (DNA): TGTGCCGCCCAAAAGCAGGGGCGCGATCAGCCCCAGCATTTT. It encodes CAAQKQGRDQPQHF.